This T cell receptor (beta chain) was sequenced for a study of T cell repertoires in cytomegalovirus infection. Whole-study context: Matching HLA type and CMV infection were both indicated by public TCR beta signatures.

TCRdb ran MiXCR on the reads and lists one entry per CDR3 protein. The sample has about 250,000 distinct CDR3 sequences; roughly 6.5% are singletons. Findings of the study overall: Ex vivo, HLA-C-restricted CMV-specific TCR beta clonotypes prevailed over the rest of the response. Of the TCR beta families, the public ones yielded a cumulative frequency that identified carriers of CMV plus the relevant HLA.

This clonotype has a handful of counts. Its antigen is not identified. This CDR3 has 9 residues. V lost 8 bases to trimming and J lost 3 bases, with 5 bases between them. Germline CDR1 is SQVTM and CDR2 is ANQGSEA. The receptor comes from a human donor in good health (CMV status not recorded). Some clones in this sample may be carry-over from other donors' samples. What was sequenced was PBMCs. This rearrangement joins TRBV29-1 to TRBJ2-7; D uncertain. For the CDR3, the DNA is TGCAGCCCGGTCTACGAGCAGTACTTC. This translates into CSPVYEQYF.